The following is a T cell receptor beta chain sequence with its context. Its antigen remains unknown. This entry belongs to a study of CD8 T cells in ankylosing spondylitis. V was shortened by 5 bases and J by 13 bases, with 14 bases between the two germline ends. CDR1 is SEHNR and CDR2 is FQNEAQ in the germline V gene (reference sequence). CDR3 length: 11 amino acids. Preparation of TCR beta libraries was done by quantitative 5'-RACE with molecular barcodes. Each CDR3 protein is one row after TCRdb ran MiXCR on the 5' RACE reads. The sample shows more than 650,000 distinct CDR3 sequences, 12% of them seen only once. The study's findings and limits: Roughly eight highly homologous variants made up a TCR beta motif that seemed to typify ankylosing spondylitis blood. The clones that were linked to disease were reported to be significantly enriched in matched synovial fluid samples from ankylosing spondylitis patients. Peripheral blood held disease-linked clones only at relatively low frequency, and these were CD8+.

The V gene is TRBV7-9, the J gene TRBJ2-5, with D perhaps assigned TRBD1 or TRBD2 (5 bases each). The sequenced sample was blood, either unsorted or a sorted T cell fraction (not recorded which). The clonotype originates from a male donor with ankylosing spondylitis. The CDR3 spells CASSQPGTLYF. The CDR3 nucleotides are TGTGCCAGCAGCCAACCTGGGACGCTGTACTTC. Full variable domain (outside the CDR3, taken from reference TRBV7-9 and TRBJ2-5): DTGVSQNPRHKITKRGQNVTFRCDPISEHNRLYWYRQTLGQGPEFLTYFQNEAQLEKSRLLSDRFSAERPKGSFSTLEIQRTEQGDSAMYLCASSQPGTLYFGPGTRLLVL.